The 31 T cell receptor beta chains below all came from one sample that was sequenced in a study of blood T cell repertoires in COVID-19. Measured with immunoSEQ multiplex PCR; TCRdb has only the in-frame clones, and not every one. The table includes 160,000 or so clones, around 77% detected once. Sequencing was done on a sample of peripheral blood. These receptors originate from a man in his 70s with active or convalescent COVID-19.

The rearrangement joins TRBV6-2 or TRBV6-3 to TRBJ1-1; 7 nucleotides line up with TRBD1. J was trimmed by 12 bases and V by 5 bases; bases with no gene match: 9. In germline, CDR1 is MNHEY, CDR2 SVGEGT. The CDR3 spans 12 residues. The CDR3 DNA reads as TGTGCCAGCAGTCAAGAGACAGGGCTGACTTTCTTT. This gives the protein CASSQETGLTFF.

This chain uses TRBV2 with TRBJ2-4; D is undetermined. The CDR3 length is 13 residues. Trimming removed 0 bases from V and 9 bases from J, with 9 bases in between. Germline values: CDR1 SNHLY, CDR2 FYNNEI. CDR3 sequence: CASSEAQVGIQYF. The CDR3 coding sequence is TGTGCCAGCAGTGAAGCGCAGGTGGGCATTCAGTACTTC.

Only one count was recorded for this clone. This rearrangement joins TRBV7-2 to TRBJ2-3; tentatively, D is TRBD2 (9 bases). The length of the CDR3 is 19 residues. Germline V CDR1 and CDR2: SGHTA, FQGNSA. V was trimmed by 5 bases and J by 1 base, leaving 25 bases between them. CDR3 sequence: CASSPQGAGGQVGTDTQYF. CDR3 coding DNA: TGTGCCAGCAGCCCTCAGGGGGCGGGGGGGCAAGTAGGCACAGATACGCAGTATTTT.

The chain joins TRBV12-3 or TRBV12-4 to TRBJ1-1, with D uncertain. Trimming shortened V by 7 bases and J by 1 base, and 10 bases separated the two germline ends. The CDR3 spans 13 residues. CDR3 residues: CASTRSQNTEAFF. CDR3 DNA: TGTGCCAGCACCCGGTCCCAGAACACTGAAGCTTTCTTT.

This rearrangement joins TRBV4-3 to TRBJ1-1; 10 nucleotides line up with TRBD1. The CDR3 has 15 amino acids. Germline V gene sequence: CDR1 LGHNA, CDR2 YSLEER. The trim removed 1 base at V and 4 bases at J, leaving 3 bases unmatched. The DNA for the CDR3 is TGCGCCAGCAGCCAAGCTTGGACAGGGGGCACTGAAGCTTTCTTT. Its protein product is CASSQAWTGGTEAFF.

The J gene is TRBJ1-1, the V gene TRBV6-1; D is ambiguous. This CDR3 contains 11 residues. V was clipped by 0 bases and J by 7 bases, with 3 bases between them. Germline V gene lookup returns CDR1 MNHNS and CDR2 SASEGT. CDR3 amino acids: CASSEAYEAFF. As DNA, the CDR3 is TGTGCCAGCAGTGAAGCGTATGAAGCTTTCTTT.

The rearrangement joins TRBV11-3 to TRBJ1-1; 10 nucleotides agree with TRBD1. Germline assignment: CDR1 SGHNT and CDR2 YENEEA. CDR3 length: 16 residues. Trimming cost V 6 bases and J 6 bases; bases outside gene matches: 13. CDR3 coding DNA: TGTGCCAGCAGGGTGTCCGGGACAGGGGATAGGGCTGAAGCTTTCTTT. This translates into CASRVSGTGDRAEAFF.

CDR3 nucleotides: TGTGCCAGCAGCCCCCCGGCGGGGGGCACAAATGAGCAGTTCTTC. Protein: CASSPPAGGTNEQFF. This sequence joins TRBV5-4 and TRBJ2-1; 8 bases fit TRBD2. The CDR3 covers 15 residues. Trimming cost V 4 bases and J 7 bases; bases outside gene matches: 10. Germline V gene data show CDR1 as SGHNT and CDR2 as YYREEE (reference sequence).

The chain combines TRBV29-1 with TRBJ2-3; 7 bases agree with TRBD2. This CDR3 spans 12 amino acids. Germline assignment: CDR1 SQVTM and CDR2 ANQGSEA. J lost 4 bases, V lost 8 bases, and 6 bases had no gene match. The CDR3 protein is CSIRLASDTQYF. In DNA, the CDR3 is TGCAGCATAAGACTAGCATCAGATACGCAGTATTTT.

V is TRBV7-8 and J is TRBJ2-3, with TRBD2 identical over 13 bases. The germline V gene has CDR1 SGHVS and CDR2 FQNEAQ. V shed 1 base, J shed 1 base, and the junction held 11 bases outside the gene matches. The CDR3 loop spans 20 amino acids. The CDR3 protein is CASSLGLLLAGGRGTDTQYF. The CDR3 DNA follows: TGTGCCAGCAGCTTAGGGCTGTTACTAGCGGGGGGGCGGGGCACAGATACGCAGTATTTT.

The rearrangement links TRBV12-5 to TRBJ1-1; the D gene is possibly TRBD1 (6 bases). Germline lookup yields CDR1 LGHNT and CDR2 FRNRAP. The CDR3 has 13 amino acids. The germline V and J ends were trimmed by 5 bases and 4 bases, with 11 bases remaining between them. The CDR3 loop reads CASGAQGTTEAFF. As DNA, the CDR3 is TGTGCTAGTGGTGCACAGGGAACCACTGAAGCTTTCTTT.

The CDR3 DNA reads as TGTGCCAGTACGGGACAGGGGCAGGTCTATGGCTACACCTTC. Translated: CASTGQGQVYGYTF. The chain employs TRBV19 and TRBJ1-2, with 10 bases aligning to TRBD1. The CDR3 runs 14 residues. After removal of 7 bases from V and 4 bases from J, the junction contained 6 bases not matched to a gene. CDR1 and CDR2 (germline): LNHDA, SQIVND (reference sequence). Drawing the rest from reference TRBV19 and TRBJ1-2, the complete variable domain is DGGITQSPKYLFRKEGQNVTLSCEQNLNHDAMYWYRQDPGQGLRLIYYSQIVNDFQKGDIAEGYSVSREKKESFPLTVTSAQKNPTAFYLCASTGQGQVYGYTFGSGTRLTVV.

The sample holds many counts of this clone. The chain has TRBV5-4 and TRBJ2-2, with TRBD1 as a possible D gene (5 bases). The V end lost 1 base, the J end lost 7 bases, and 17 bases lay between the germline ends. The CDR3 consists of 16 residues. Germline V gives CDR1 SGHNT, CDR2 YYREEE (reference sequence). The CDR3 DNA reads TGTGCCAGCAGCTTGTATTTGACAGCAACAGGCGGGGAGCTGTTTTTT. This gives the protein CASSLYLTATGGELFF.

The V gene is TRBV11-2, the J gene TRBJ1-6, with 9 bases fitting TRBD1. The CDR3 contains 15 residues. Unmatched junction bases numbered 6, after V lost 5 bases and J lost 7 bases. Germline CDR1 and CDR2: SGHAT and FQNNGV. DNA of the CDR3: TGTGCCAGCAGCCTACGACAGGGGGAGAATTCACCCCTCCACTTT. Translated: CASSLRQGENSPLHF.

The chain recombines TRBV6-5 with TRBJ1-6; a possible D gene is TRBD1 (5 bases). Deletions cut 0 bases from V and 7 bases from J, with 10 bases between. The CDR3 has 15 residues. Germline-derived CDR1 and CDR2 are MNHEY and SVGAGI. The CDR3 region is CASSYSWGPNSPLHF. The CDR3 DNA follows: TGTGCCAGCAGTTACTCTTGGGGCCCCAATTCACCCCTCCACTTT.

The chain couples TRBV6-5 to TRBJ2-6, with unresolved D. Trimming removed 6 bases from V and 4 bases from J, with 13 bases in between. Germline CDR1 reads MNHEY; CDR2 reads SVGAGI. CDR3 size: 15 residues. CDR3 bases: TGTGCCAGCAGGCCCGGTCCGTGGGGGGCCAACGTCCTGACTTTC. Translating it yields CASRPGPWGANVLTF.

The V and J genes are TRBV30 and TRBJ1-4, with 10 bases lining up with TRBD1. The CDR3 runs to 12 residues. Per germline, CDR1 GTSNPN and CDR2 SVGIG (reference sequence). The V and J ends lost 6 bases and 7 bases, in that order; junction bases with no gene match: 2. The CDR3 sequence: CACDRGLEKLFF. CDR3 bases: TGTGCCTGCGACAGGGGGCTTGAAAAACTGTTTTTT.

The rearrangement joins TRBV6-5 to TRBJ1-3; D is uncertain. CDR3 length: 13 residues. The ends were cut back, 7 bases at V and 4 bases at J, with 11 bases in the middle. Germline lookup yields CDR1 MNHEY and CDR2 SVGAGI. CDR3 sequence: CASMWVAGNTIYF. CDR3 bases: TGTGCCAGCATGTGGGTAGCGGGAAACACCATATATTTT.

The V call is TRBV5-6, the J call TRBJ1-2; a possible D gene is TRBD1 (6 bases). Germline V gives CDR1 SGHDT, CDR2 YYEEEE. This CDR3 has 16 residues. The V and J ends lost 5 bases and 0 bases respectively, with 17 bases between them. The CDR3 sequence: CASSTPGQGANYGYTF. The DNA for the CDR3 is TGTGCCAGCAGTACTCCGGGACAAGGAGCTAACTATGGCTACACCTTC.

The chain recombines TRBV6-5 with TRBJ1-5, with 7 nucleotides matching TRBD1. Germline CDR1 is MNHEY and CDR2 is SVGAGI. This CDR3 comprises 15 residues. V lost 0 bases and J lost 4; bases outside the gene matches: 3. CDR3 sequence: CASSYSGQNNQPQHF. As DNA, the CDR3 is TGTGCCAGCAGTTACTCGGGACAGAATAATCAGCCCCAGCATTTT.

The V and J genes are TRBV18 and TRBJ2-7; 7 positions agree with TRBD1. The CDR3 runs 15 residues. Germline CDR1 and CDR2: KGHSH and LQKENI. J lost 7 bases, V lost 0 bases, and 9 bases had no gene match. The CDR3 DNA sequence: TGTGCCAGCTCACCACCGAGGACAGGCACGGAAGAGCAGTACTTC. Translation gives CASSPPRTGTEEQYF.

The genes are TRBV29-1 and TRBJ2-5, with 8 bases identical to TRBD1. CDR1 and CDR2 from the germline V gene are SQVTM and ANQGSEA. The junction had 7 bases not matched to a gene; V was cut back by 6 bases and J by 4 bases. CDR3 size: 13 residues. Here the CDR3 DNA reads TGCAGCGTGGACAGGGTCGGAGGAGAGACCCAGTACTTC. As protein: CSVDRVGGETQYF.

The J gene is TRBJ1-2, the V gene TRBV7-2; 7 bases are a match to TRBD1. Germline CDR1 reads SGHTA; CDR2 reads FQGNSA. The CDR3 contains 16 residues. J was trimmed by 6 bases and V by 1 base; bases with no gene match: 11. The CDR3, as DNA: TGTGCCAGCAGCTTAGTTCGTCAGGGGGATAGGGATGGCTACACCTTC. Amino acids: CASSLVRQGDRDGYTF.

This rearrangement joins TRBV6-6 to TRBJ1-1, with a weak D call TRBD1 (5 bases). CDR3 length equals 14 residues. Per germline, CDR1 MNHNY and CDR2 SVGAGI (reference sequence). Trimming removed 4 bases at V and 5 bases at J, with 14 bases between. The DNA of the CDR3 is TGTGCCAGCAGTTGGGTAGGGGAGGGAACTGAAGCTTTCTTT. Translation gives CASSWVGEGTEAFF.

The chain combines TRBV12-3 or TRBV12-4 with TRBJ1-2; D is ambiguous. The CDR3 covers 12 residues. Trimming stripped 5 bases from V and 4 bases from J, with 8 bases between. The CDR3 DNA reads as TGTGCCAGCAGTGACACGACCTATGGCTACACCTTC. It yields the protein CASSDTTYGYTF.

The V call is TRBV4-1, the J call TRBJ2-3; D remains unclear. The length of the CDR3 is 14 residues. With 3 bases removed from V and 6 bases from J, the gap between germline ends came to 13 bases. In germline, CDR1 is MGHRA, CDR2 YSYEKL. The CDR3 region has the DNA TGCGCCAGCAGCCAGGGTCCGGCGGCGGATACGCAGTATTTT. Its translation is CASSQGPAADTQYF.

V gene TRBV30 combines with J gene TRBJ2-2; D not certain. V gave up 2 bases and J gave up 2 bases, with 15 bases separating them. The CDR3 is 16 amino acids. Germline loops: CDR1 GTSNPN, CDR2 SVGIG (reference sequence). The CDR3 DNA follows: TGTGCCTGGAGTTCTTTTAGGAGACCCAACACCGGGGAGCTGTTTTTT. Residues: CAWSSFRRPNTGELFF. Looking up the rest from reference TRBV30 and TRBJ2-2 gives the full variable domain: SQTIHQWPATLVQPVGSPLSLECTVEGTSNPNLYWYRQAAGRGLQLLFYSVGIGQISSEVPQNLSASRPQDRQFILSSKKLLLSDSGFYLCAWSSFRRPNTGELFFGEGSRLTVL.

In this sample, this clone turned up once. In DNA form, the CDR3 reads TGCGCCAGCAGCCCTAGCGGGGGGGCAGATACGCAGTATTTT. Its translation: CASSPSGGADTQYF. The J gene is TRBJ2-3, the V gene TRBV5-1; 12 bases line up with TRBD2. Germline CDR1 SGHRS, CDR2 YFSETQ. The CDR3 is 14 amino acids. The V segment lost 4 bases and the J segment 4 bases; nucleotides outside the gene matches: 1. The full variable domain, in which reference TRBV5-1 and TRBJ2-3 provide the parts outside the CDR3, is KAGVTQTPRYLIKTRGQQVTLSCSPISGHRSVSWYQQTPGQGLQFLFEYFSETQRNKGNFPGRFSGRQFSNSRSEMNVSTLELGDSALYLCASSPSGGADTQYFGPGTRLTVL.

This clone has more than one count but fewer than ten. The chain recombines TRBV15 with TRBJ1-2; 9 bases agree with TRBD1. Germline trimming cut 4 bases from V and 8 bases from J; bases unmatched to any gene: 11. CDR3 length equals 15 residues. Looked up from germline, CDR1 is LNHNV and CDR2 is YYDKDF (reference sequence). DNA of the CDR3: TGTGCCACCAGCACATGGGACAGGGTGGTATCAGGCTACACCTTC. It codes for CATSTWDRVVSGYTF.

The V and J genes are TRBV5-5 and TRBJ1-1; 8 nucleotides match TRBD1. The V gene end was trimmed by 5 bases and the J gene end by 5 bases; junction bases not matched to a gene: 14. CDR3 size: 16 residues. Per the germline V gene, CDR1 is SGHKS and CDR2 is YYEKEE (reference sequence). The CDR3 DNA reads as TGTGCCAGCAGTTATCAAGACCTGAGACAGGGGACTGAAGCTTTCTTT. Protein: CASSYQDLRQGTEAFF.

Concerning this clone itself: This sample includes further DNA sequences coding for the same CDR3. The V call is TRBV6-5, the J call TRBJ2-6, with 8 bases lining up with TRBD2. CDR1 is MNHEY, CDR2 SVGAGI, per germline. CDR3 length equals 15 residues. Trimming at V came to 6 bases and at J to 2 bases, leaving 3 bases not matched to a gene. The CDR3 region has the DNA TGTGCCAGCAGGTCGGGGGGGGCTGGGGCCAACGTCCTGACTTTC. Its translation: CASRSGGAGANVLTF.